These 2 T cell receptor beta chains share one sample of origin, sequenced in a study of T cell responses to AZD1222 COVID-19 vaccine. Profiled with immunoSEQ multiplex PCR; TCRdb holds only in-frame clones, not every one. The data contain roughly 100,000 clones, around nine tenths of them singletons. The sample was peripheral blood, taken on day 0 of AZD1222 vaccination. The receptors stem from an adult in good health.

The chain carries TRBV7-2 and TRBJ2-2; 9 bases align to TRBD2. The CDR3 runs 16 residues. Germline CDR1 and CDR2: SGHTA and FQGNSA. Unmatched junction bases numbered 10, after V lost 5 bases and J lost 6 bases. Here the CDR3 DNA reads TGTGCCAGCAGCCCGAAGGCGGGGGGGCCGGCCGGGGAGCTGTTTTTT. Translating gives CASSPKAGGPAGELFF.

The CDR3 nucleotides read TGTGCCAGCAGTTTAAGATGGGGAAACGGAGCTTTCTTT. As protein: CASSLRWGNGAFF. V and J are TRBV12-3 or TRBV12-4 and TRBJ1-1; D call uncertain. Trimming removed 2 bases from V and 10 bases from J, with 14 bases in between. The CDR3 length is 13 residues.